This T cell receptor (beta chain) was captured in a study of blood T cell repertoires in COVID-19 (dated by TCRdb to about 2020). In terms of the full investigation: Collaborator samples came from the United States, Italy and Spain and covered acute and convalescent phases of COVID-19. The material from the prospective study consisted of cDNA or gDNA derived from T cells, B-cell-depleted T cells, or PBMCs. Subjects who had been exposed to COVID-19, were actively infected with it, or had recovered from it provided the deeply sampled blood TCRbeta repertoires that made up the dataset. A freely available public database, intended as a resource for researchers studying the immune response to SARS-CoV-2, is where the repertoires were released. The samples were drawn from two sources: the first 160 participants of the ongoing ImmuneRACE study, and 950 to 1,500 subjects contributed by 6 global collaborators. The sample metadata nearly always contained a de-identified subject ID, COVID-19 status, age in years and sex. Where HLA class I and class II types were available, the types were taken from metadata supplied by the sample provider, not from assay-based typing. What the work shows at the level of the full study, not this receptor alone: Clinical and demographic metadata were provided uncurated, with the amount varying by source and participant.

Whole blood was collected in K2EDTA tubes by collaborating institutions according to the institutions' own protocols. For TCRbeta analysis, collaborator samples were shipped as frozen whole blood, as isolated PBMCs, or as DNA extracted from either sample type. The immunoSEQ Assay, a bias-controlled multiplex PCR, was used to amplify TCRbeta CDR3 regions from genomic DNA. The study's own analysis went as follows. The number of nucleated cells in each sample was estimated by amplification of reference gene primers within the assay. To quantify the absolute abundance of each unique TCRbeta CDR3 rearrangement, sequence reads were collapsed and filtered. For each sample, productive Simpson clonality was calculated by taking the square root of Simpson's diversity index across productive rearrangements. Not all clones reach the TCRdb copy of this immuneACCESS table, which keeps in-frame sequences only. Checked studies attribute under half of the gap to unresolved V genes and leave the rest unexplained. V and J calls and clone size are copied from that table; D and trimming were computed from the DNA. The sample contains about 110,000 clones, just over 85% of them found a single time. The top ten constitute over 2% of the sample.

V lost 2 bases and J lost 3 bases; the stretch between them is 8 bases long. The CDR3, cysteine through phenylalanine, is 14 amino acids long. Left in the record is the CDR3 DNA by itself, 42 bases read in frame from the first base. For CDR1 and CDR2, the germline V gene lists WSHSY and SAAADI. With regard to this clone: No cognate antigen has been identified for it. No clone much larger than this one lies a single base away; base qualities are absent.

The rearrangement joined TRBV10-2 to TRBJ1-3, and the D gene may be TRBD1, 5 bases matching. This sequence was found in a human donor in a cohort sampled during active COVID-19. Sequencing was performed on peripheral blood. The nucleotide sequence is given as TGCGCCAGCAGTGAGCCAGGGCATGGAAACACCATATATTTT. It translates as CASSEPGHGNTIYF.